The clone carrying this T cell receptor (beta chain) was detected ten times or more. The antigen is unknown. The time point: persistent/refractory GD, antithyroid drugs over 5 years with positive TRAb. From RNA extracted from PBMCs, the TCR library was made. This entry is derived from a study of regulatory T cells in long-lasting Graves disease. With iRepertoire HTBI primers and Arm-PCR of CDR3 regions, TCR beta libraries were built. One entry per CDR3 protein, called by TCRdb with MiXCR from the multiplex PCR reads. The data show about 300,000 distinct CDR3 sequences, around 23% seen once. General study points: Whereas roughly 1,000 public clonotypes were shared by new patients, persistent patients shared more, at under 3,000. Newly diagnosed patients had higher TCR diversity than persistent Graves' patients did.

Trimming stripped 1 base from V and 4 bases from J, with 5 bases between. The V gene's germline CDR1 is SGHAT and CDR2 FQNNGV. The CDR3 has 12 residues. The TCR sequence derives from a female donor with Graves disease. Sequencing used peripheral blood mononuclear cells (PBMCs), obtained when the disease was refractory, from a patient treated with antithyroid drugs. The chain is built from TRBV11-2 and TRBJ2-7, with no clear D. The CDR3 sequence is CASSLGEYEQYF. CDR3 in DNA: TGTGCCAGCAGCTTAGGGGAATACGAGCAGTACTTC. The whole variable domain, remainder taken from reference TRBV11-2 and TRBJ2-7, is EAGVAQSPRYKIIEKRQSVAFWCNPISGHATLYWYQQILGQGPKLLIQFQNNGVVDDSQLPKDRFSAERLKGVDSTLKIQPAKLEDSAVYLCASSLGEYEQYFGPGTRLTVT.